Detailed here is one T cell receptor (beta chain). Antigen: not known. This entry is derived from a study of T cells in narcolepsy. Study-wide context: Enrolled donors included narcolepsy type 1 or type 2 patients and healthy controls. Overall study findings and caveats: Reportedly, autoreactive clonotypes were serially detected in patients' blood but not controls'.

V lost 1 base and J lost 7, with 11 bases in between. Germline values: CDR1 SGHDN, CDR2 FVKESK. This CDR3 has 15 residues. Clones were sequenced by immunoSEQ multiplex PCR, and TCRdb holds only the in-frame ones, with some missing. The profile shows roughly 20,000 clones, about 81% of them singletons. Source material: memory (CD45RA-) CD4+ T cells from blood. The V and J genes are TRBV14 and TRBJ1-6; D might be TRBD1 (6 bases). The receptor was isolated from a human donor in good health. CDR3 DNA sequence: TGTGCCAGCAGCCAAGGGAGTCAGGGGAATTCACCCCTCCACTTT. Its protein is CASSQGSQGNSPLHF.